This TCR beta chain appears in the sequencing data of a study of T cells in localized non-small cell lung cancer. Assay: immunoSEQ multiplex PCR; the TCRdb copy retains only in-frame clones and omits some. The sample lists around 41,000 clones; around 86% were seen once. The material was peripheral blood, obtained before any cancer treatment. The sequence derives from a man between 40 and 75 years old with stage I lung adenocarcinoma.

This CDR3 is CASSPETSGYNEQFF. CDR3 DNA sequence: TGTGCCAGTAGCCCGGAGACTAGCGGATACAATGAGCAGTTCTTC. The chain joins TRBV19 to TRBJ2-1; TRBD2 matches at 9 bases. The V and J ends lost 6 bases and 4 bases, in that order; junction bases with no gene match: 7. The CDR3 covers 15 residues. In germline, CDR1 is LNHDA, CDR2 SQIVND (reference sequence).